The 21 T cell receptor beta chains below come from one sample, sequenced in a study of response to subunit inactivated influenza vaccine. TCRdb itself ran the RT-PCR reads through MiXCR, one entry per CDR3 protein. The sample shows about 520,000 distinct CDR3 sequences, 25% of them seen only once. Sequenced material: CD4+ T cells sorted from PBMCs, taken 4 to 6 days after vaccination. These receptors originate from a middle-aged man who received an inactivated influenza vaccine.

V is TRBV4-3 and J is TRBJ1-5; unclear D gene. Between the trimmed V and J ends, which lost 0 bases and 7 bases, there was a span of 7 bases. The CDR3 covers 13 residues. Germline V gene sequence: CDR1 LGHNA, CDR2 YSLEER. Here the CDR3 DNA reads TGCGCCAGCAGCCAAGAGGTAGGCCAGCCCCAGCATTTT. This encodes CASSQEVGQPQHF.

This clonotype was found a few times. The chain joins TRBV20-1 to TRBJ2-5, with D unresolved. The CDR3 sequence is 12 residues long. Trimming took off 6 bases at V and 1 base at J, with 9 bases between the two ends. The V gene's germline CDR1 is DFQATT and CDR2 SNEGSKA (reference sequence). The CDR3 region is CSAIGSQETQYF. The DNA for the CDR3 is TGCAGTGCGATTGGTTCCCAAGAGACCCAGTACTTC.

This chain joins TRBV10-3 and TRBJ1-1; 11 nucleotides agree with TRBD1. With 2 bases clipped from V and 3 bases from J, the junction kept 5 bases outside the gene matches. Germline assignment: CDR1 ENHRY and CDR2 SYGVKD. The CDR3 contains 16 residues. As DNA, the CDR3 is TGTGCCATCAGTGAGCCCCGGACAGGGGGCTACACTGAAGCTTTCTTT. This gives the protein CAISEPRTGGYTEAFF.

The chain has TRBV6-2 or TRBV6-3 and TRBJ2-5, with TRBD1 as a possible D gene (7 bases). This CDR3 is 17 amino acids long. Germline V gene lookup returns CDR1 MNHEY and CDR2 SVGEGT. V lost 8 bases, J lost 1 base, and 23 bases lay in between. The CDR3 DNA reads TGTGCCAGCCAGGGGGGTCCAGGGGCCGGGGTCCAAGAGACCCAGTACTTC. Protein: CASQGGPGAGVQETQYF.

The chain carries TRBV6-1 and TRBJ1-2; tentatively, D is TRBD1 (5 bases). V lost 6 bases to trimming and J lost 4 bases, with 15 bases between them. Looked up from germline, CDR1 is MNHNS and CDR2 is SASEGT. This CDR3 is built from 14 residues. Here the CDR3 reads CASSPAGVAYGYTF. DNA for the CDR3: TGTGCCAGCAGCCCGGCGGGGGTGGCCTATGGCTACACCTTC.

V usage is TRBV12-3 or TRBV12-4 and J usage is TRBJ2-1; D is unclear. The CDR3 totals 14 residues. The germline V and J ends were trimmed by 0 bases and 7 bases, with 10 bases remaining between them. The chain's CDR3 is CASSLAHFGNEQFF. The CDR3 nucleotides read TGTGCCAGCAGTTTAGCGCACTTCGGTAATGAGCAGTTCTTC.

The chain carries TRBV5-1 and TRBJ2-2; no clear D gene. This CDR3 has 17 residues. Germline V gives CDR1 SGHRS, CDR2 YFSETQ. V lost 0 bases, J lost 3 bases, and 15 bases lay in between. CDR3 residues: CASSLERTSVDTGELFF. The CDR3 DNA reads TGCGCCAGCAGCTTGGAACGCACCTCAGTGGACACCGGGGAGCTGTTTTTT.

This sequence joins TRBV6-5 and TRBJ2-5; 7 bases match TRBD2. Germline loops: CDR1 MNHEY, CDR2 SVGAGI. The J segment lost 7 bases and the V segment lost 3 bases, leaving 8 bases of the junction unmatched. The CDR3 spans 14 residues. This CDR3 reads CASSYTSAGGTQYF. The DNA of the CDR3 is TGTGCCAGCAGTTATACTAGCGCAGGCGGGACCCAGTACTTC.

This clonotype showed up just a few times. The V gene is TRBV27, the J gene TRBJ2-3; D is possibly TRBD1 (5 bases). The CDR3 sequence is 13 residues long. With 3 bases removed from V and 6 bases from J, the gap between germline ends came to 10 bases. Germline loops: CDR1 MNHEY, CDR2 SMNVEV (reference sequence). CDR3 nucleotides: TGTGCCAGCAGTTTTGGGGCAGAGGATACGCAGTATTTT. It codes for CASSFGAEDTQYF.

The CDR3 is CASSLFVGGGANVLTF. The CDR3 coding sequence is TGTGCCAGCAGCTTATTTGTGGGAGGTGGGGCCAACGTCCTGACTTTC. The rearrangement links TRBV7-8 to TRBJ2-6, with a tentative D call TRBD2 (6 bases). CDR1 SGHVS and CDR2 FQNEAQ come from the germline V gene. Trimming cost V 2 bases and J 3 bases, with 11 bases left between them. CDR3 length: 16 amino acids. The complete variable domain, with remaining parts taken from reference TRBV7-8 and TRBJ2-6, reads GAGVSQSPRYKVAKRGQDVALRCDPISGHVSLFWYQQALGQGPEFLTYFQNEAQLDKSGLPSDRFFAERPEGSVSTLKIQRTQQEDSAVYLCASSLFVGGGANVLTFGAGSRLTVL.

V and J are TRBV6-5 and TRBJ2-7, with 8 bases that match TRBD2. The CDR3 is 15 residues long. V was clipped by 2 bases and J by 0 bases; unmatched bases: 3. Germline values: CDR1 MNHEY, CDR2 SVGAGI. This CDR3 reads CASSYRLAISYEQYF. The CDR3 DNA sequence: TGTGCCAGCAGTTACCGACTAGCGATCTCCTACGAGCAGTACTTC.

This clonotype occurred a few times. The chain employs TRBV20-1 and TRBJ1-5; TRBD1 matches 7 bases. CDR3 length equals 17 residues. Germline V gene lookup returns CDR1 DFQATT and CDR2 SNEGSKA (reference sequence). J was trimmed by 5 bases and V by 3 bases; bases with no gene match: 16. CDR3 sequence reads: CSASAGGTGDGDQPQHF. CDR3 in DNA: TGCAGTGCTAGCGCGGGAGGAACAGGGGATGGCGATCAGCCCCAGCATTTT.

The rearrangement joins TRBV5-8 to TRBJ2-1, with TRBD2 matching over 8 bases. V lost 3 bases and J lost 3; bases outside the gene matches: 11. The CDR3 covers 17 residues. Germline values: CDR1 SGHTS, CDR2 YDEGEE. The CDR3 DNA reads as TGTGCCAGCAGCTCTCCCCAGCTAGCGGGCCTCTACAATGAGCAGTTCTTC. Its protein is CASSSPQLAGLYNEQFF.

The rearrangement joins TRBV20-1 to TRBJ1-2; D is perhaps TRBD1 (5 bases). CDR1 is DFQATT, CDR2 SNEGSKA, per germline (reference sequence). This CDR3 is built from 13 residues. V dropped 1 base and J dropped 5 bases, with 11 bases sitting between them. The CDR3 protein is CSARGAGTYGYTF. Here the CDR3 DNA reads TGCAGTGCTAGAGGGGCAGGGACTTATGGCTACACCTTC.

The chain combines TRBV7-7 with TRBJ2-3; D is perhaps TRBD2 (6 bases). The CDR3 length is 14 residues. Trimming stripped 8 bases from V and 4 bases from J, with 16 bases between. In germline, CDR1 is SSHAT, CDR2 FNYEAQ (reference sequence). CDR3 nucleotides: TGTGCCAGCGCGGGGCCAGGGACGGCAGATACGCAGTATTTT. This gives the protein CASAGPGTADTQYF.

The chain carries TRBV18 and TRBJ2-1; 7 nucleotides agree with TRBD2. Germline V lookup: CDR1 KGHSH, CDR2 LQKENI. Trimming cost V 4 bases and J 6 bases; bases outside gene matches: 6. The CDR3 runs 14 residues. CDR3 region: CASSRASGSNEQFF. In DNA form, the CDR3 reads TGTGCCAGCTCACGGGCTAGCGGATCCAATGAGCAGTTCTTC.

The chain carries TRBV5-6 and TRBJ2-1; D may be TRBD2 (5 bases). The germline V gene has CDR1 SGHDT and CDR2 YYEEEE. V was pared by 1 base and J by 5 bases, with 13 bases between. CDR3 length: 15 residues. CDR3 residues: CASSLFAGLNNEQFF. Here the CDR3 DNA reads TGTGCCAGCAGCTTGTTCGCGGGCCTTAACAATGAGCAGTTCTTC.

This clonotype was observed a handful of times. The chain is built from TRBV29-1 and TRBJ1-5, with TRBD1 as a possible D gene (5 bases). V dropped 3 bases and J dropped 4 bases, with 13 bases sitting between them. CDR1 and CDR2 from the germline V gene are SQVTM and ANQGSEA. The CDR3 extends over 14 amino acids. The CDR3, as DNA: TGCAGCGTTGAGGTTCAGGGAAGGAATCAGCCCCAGCATTTT. It is translated as CSVEVQGRNQPQHF. Based on the CDR3 plus reference TRBV29-1 and TRBJ1-5, the full variable domain is SAVISQKPSRDICQRGTSLTIQCQVDSQVTMMFWYRQQPGQSLTLIATANQGSEATYESGFVIDKFPISRPNLTFSTLTVSNMSPEDSSIYLCSVEVQGRNQPQHFGDGTRLSIL.

This clonotype has more than one count but fewer than ten. The rearrangement links TRBV11-2 to TRBJ2-7; a weak D match, TRBD2 (6 bases). CDR1 is SGHAT and CDR2 is FQNNGV in the germline V gene. The V and J ends lost 0 bases and 0 bases respectively, with 9 bases between them. The CDR3 runs 15 residues. CDR3 bases: TGTGCCAGCAGCTTAGAAGGCGGGGACTCCTACGAGCAGTACTTC. This gives the protein CASSLEGGDSYEQYF.

Ten or more counts support this clonotype. This chain links TRBV5-1 with TRBJ2-3; D uncertain. Per germline, CDR1 SGHRS and CDR2 YFSETQ. The CDR3 totals 14 residues. V dropped 0 bases and J dropped 2 bases, with 7 bases sitting between them. The CDR3 coding sequence is TGCGCCAGCAGCTTGGCAGGATACACAGATACGCAGTATTTT. Translated: CASSLAGYTDTQYF.

The gene calls are TRBV20-1 and TRBJ2-6; either TRBD1 or TRBD2 may fit D (6 bases each). V dropped 6 bases and J dropped 0 bases, with 12 bases sitting between them. This CDR3 spans 15 amino acids. Germline values: CDR1 DFQATT, CDR2 SNEGSKA (reference sequence). CDR3 nucleotide sequence: TGCAGTGCCCCCGAGGGGGGCTCTGGGGCCAACGTCCTGACTTTC. Translating it yields CSAPEGGSGANVLTF.